Below are 30 T cell receptor beta chains sequenced from a single sample in a study of blood T cell repertoires in COVID-19. Data came from immunoSEQ multiplex PCR; TCRdb stores just in-frame clones and leaves some out. Among 85,000 to 130,000 clones, 70% to 90% were seen once, and the ten largest hold 2% to 3%. Material for sequencing was PBMCs or T cells enriched from blood (not recorded which). The receptors were sampled from a woman between 45 and 65 years old who had recovered from COVID-19.

This clone was counted between two and nine times. This sequence joins TRBV2 and TRBJ2-1, with D maybe TRBD1 (5 bases). This CDR3 is built from 12 residues. CDR1 SNHLY and CDR2 FYNNEI come from the germline V gene. Deletions cut 6 bases from V and 6 bases from J, with 9 bases between. Here the CDR3 reads CASRVGVNEQFF. CDR3 nucleotides: TGTGCCAGCAGGGTAGGGGTCAATGAGCAGTTCTTC.

CDR3 protein: CASSYSTGRTEAFF. The CDR3 DNA reads as TGTGCCAGCAGTTACTCGACAGGTCGAACTGAAGCTTTCTTT. The chain is built from TRBV6-5 and TRBJ1-1; tentatively, D is TRBD1 (6 bases). V shed 0 bases and J shed 5 bases, with 10 bases lying between them. The CDR3 is 14 amino acids. The V gene's germline CDR1 is MNHEY and CDR2 SVGAGI.

The chain links TRBV12-3 or TRBV12-4 to TRBJ1-1, with 8 bases fitting TRBD1. V was pared by 5 bases and J by 7 bases, with 6 bases of the junction left unmatched. The CDR3 extends over 13 amino acids. The CDR3, as DNA: TGTGCCAGCAGTCAGACAGGGGCGGGTGAAGCTTTCTTT. Its protein product is CASSQTGAGEAFF.

The rearrangement uses TRBV7-2 and TRBJ2-1; TRBD2 matches 10 bases. After removal of 2 bases from V and 6 bases from J, the junction contained 4 bases not matched to a gene. Germline V gene data show CDR1 as SGHTA and CDR2 as FQGNSA. The CDR3 runs 15 residues. CDR3: CASSLRTSGFNEQFF. CDR3 nucleotides: TGTGCCAGCAGCTTACGGACTAGCGGATTCAATGAGCAGTTCTTC.

This clone came up once. The chain couples TRBV30 to TRBJ1-5; TRBD1 is a possible D gene (6 bases). This CDR3 spans 15 amino acids. V lost 1 base, J lost 6 bases, and 16 bases lay in between. Germline assignment: CDR1 GTSNPN and CDR2 SVGIG (reference sequence). CDR3 DNA: TGTGCCTGGAGTGGGGGAGGGGGGGCTGGTCAGCCCCAGCATTTT. It specifies CAWSGGGGAGQPQHF.

The CDR3: CSGAMNTEAFF. The CDR3 DNA sequence: TGCAGTGGGGCTATGAACACTGAAGCTTTCTTT. The chain couples TRBV20-1 to TRBJ1-1; D remains ambiguous. The CDR3 length is 11 residues. The germline gives CDR1 DFQATT, CDR2 SNEGSKA (reference sequence). Trimming shortened V by 7 bases and J by 0 bases, and 6 bases separated the two germline ends.

The chain carries TRBV5-5 and TRBJ1-6; 8 bases line up with TRBD1. The CDR3 covers 17 residues. Germline-derived CDR1 and CDR2 are SGHKS and YYEKEE (reference sequence). The junction had 19 bases not matched to a gene; V was cut back by 5 bases and J by 12 bases. For the CDR3, the DNA is TGTGCCAGCAGTCAGGACGAACGACAGGGGCTATTCGGACCCCTCCACTTT. Amino acid sequence: CASSQDERQGLFGPLHF.

This clone was seen a single time. The rearrangement joins TRBV19 to TRBJ2-1; D gene ambiguous. There are 15 residues in the CDR3. The germline V gene encodes CDR1 LNHDA and CDR2 SQIVND (reference sequence). V lost 4 bases to trimming and J lost 4 bases, with 14 bases between them. The CDR3 here is CASSRPSGNYNEQFF. CDR3 nucleotides: TGTGCCAGTAGTAGACCTTCGGGTAATTACAATGAGCAGTTCTTC.

This clone has just a few counts. The CDR3 bases are TGTGCCAGTAGTATAGAGGGGGCCCGTCAGCCCCAGCATTTT. Protein: CASSIEGARQPQHF. The V gene is TRBV19, the J gene TRBJ1-5; D is possibly TRBD1 (6 bases). The germline V gene encodes CDR1 LNHDA and CDR2 SQIVND (reference sequence). This CDR3 is built from 14 residues. Trimming left V 0 bases short and J 6 bases short, with 9 bases between. Combining the CDR3 with reference TRBV19 and TRBJ1-5 gives the whole variable domain DGGITQSPKYLFRKEGQNVTLSCEQNLNHDAMYWYRQDPGQGLRLIYYSQIVNDFQKGDIAEGYSVSREKKESFPLTVTSAQKNPTAFYLCASSIEGARQPQHFGDGTRLSIL.

V gene TRBV29-1 combines with J gene TRBJ2-2; 9 positions agree with TRBD2. CDR3 length: 15 amino acids. The germline V gene encodes CDR1 SQVTM and CDR2 ANQGSEA. As DNA, the CDR3 is TGCACCGTCAGCCTGCGGGGGGGGAAAACCGGGGAGCTGTTTTTT. It specifies CTVSLRGGKTGELFF.

The rearrangement joins TRBV5-1 to TRBJ2-1; 7 bases fit TRBD1. The CDR3 loop spans 15 amino acids. V dropped 2 bases and J dropped 8; count of bases not matched to a gene: 10. The germline CDR1 and CDR2 sequences are SGHRS and YFSETQ. The CDR3 coding sequence is TGCGCCAGCAGCTTACAGGGGTTTGGTCAGGATGAGCAGTTCTTC. Protein: CASSLQGFGQDEQFF.

The rearrangement links TRBV7-9 to TRBJ1-1; TRBD1 matches 9 bases. Germline V gene sequence: CDR1 SEHNR, CDR2 FQNEAQ (reference sequence). After removal of 3 bases from V and 3 bases from J, the junction contained 2 bases not matched to a gene. There are 14 residues in the CDR3. This CDR3 reads CASSFWDRDTEAFF. The CDR3 bases are TGTGCCAGCAGCTTTTGGGACAGGGACACTGAAGCTTTCTTT.

CDR3 in DNA: TGTGCCAGCGGACGGACACAGACTGGCACCGGGGAGCTGTTTTTT. Translated, it gives CASGRTQTGTGELFF. This chain connects TRBV6-4 to TRBJ2-2, with D maybe TRBD1 (5 bases). V gave up 8 bases and J gave up 4 bases, with 17 bases separating them. This CDR3 spans 15 amino acids. Germline assignment: CDR1 MRHNA and CDR2 SNTAGT.

The sample holds a few counts of this clone. The V gene is TRBV27, the J gene TRBJ1-2, with 10 bases identical to TRBD1. V shed 10 bases and J 6 bases; nucleotides not matched to a gene: 5. The CDR3 loop spans 12 amino acids. In germline, CDR1 is MNHEY, CDR2 SMNVEV (reference sequence). CDR3: CATGQGLNGYTF. The CDR3 DNA is TGTGCCACGGGACAGGGGTTGAATGGCTACACCTTC.

This clone has only one observation. The genes are TRBV5-1 and TRBJ2-2; 9 nucleotides line up with TRBD1. The germline V gene has CDR1 SGHRS and CDR2 YFSETQ. This CDR3 is built from 16 residues. Losses at the gene ends were 0 bases for V and 8 bases for J; bases not matched to a gene: 8. The CDR3, as DNA: TGCGCCAGCAGCTTGGCCGTGGGACAGGGTGAAGGGGAGCTGTTTTTT. Translating gives CASSLAVGQGEGELFF.

This clone has only a few counts. The rearrangement joins TRBV6-1 to TRBJ1-1; D remains ambiguous. The CDR3 spans 17 residues. Trimming pared 1 base from V and 6 bases from J, leaving 21 bases between. The germline gives CDR1 MNHNS, CDR2 SASEGT. The CDR3 protein is CASSEGSGGPPLAEAFF. CDR3 nucleotides: TGTGCCAGCAGTGAAGGGTCAGGAGGGCCCCCGTTGGCTGAAGCTTTCTTT.

The V call is TRBV6-5, the J call TRBJ2-7, with TRBD1 matching over 7 bases. Germline V CDR1 and CDR2: MNHEY, SVGAGI. The CDR3 loop spans 12 amino acids. Germline trimming cut 5 bases from V and 2 bases from J; bases unmatched to any gene: 0. The CDR3 is CASSQGAYEQYF. The DNA for the CDR3 is TGTGCCAGCAGTCAGGGGGCCTACGAGCAGTACTTC.

The chain carries TRBV11-2 and TRBJ2-3; 9 bases are a match to TRBD1. This CDR3 has 18 residues. Germline assignment: CDR1 SGHAT and CDR2 FQNNGV. The ends lost 0 bases at V and 3 bases at J; junction bases unmatched: 10. Written as DNA, the CDR3 is TGTGCCAGCAGCTTAGATCTGAAGGGACAGGGTTATACAGATACGCAGTATTTT. Residues: CASSLDLKGQGYTDTQYF.

Comments on this clone: Sequence at one end of the junction differs from germline and may be a read error. The chain links TRBV12-5 to TRBJ2-1, with a tentative D call TRBD2 (5 bases). This CDR3 has 14 amino acids. CDR1 and CDR2 (germline): LGHNT, FRNRAP. The CDR3 loop reads CASALESEGNEQFF. The CDR3 DNA reads as TGTGCTAGTGCTTTGGAGTCTGAGGGCAATGAGCAGTTCTTC.

The CDR3, as DNA: TGTGCCAGCAGTGTCGACAGGTCGGCCACCGGGGAGCTGTTTTTT. Its protein is CASSVDRSATGELFF. The chain joins TRBV2 to TRBJ2-2; the D gene is possibly TRBD1 (6 bases). The germline V gene has CDR1 SNHLY and CDR2 FYNNEI. V was clipped by 4 bases and J by 4 bases, with 13 bases between them. The CDR3 sequence is 15 residues long.

This rearrangement joins TRBV6-5 to TRBJ1-6, with 7 bases identical to TRBD1. The CDR3 spans 14 residues. CDR1 and CDR2 (germline): MNHEY, SVGAGI. The junction had 10 bases not matched to a gene; V was cut back by 11 bases and J by 6 bases. The CDR3 DNA follows: TGTGCCTGCCCAGGGGGGTTTGTTAATTCACCCCTCCACTTT. It yields the protein CACPGGFVNSPLHF.

CDR3 loop: CASSSTANYGYTF. The CDR3, as DNA: TGTGCCAGCAGTTCGACAGCTAACTATGGCTACACCTTC. The rearrangement uses TRBV28 and TRBJ1-2, with D tentatively TRBD1 (5 bases). The CDR3 extends over 13 amino acids. V lost 4 bases to trimming and J lost 0 bases, with 6 bases between them. The germline V gene has CDR1 MDHEN and CDR2 SYDVKM.

In its sample, this clone was seen once. The V and J genes are TRBV2 and TRBJ2-3; 13 bases line up with TRBD2. The V segment lost 3 bases and the J segment 6 bases; nucleotides outside the gene matches: 6. The CDR3 loop spans 16 amino acids. CDR1 is SNHLY and CDR2 is FYNNEI in the germline V gene. In nucleotides, the CDR3 is TGTGCCAGCAGTGATACTAGCGGGAGGGCAGGGGATACGCAGTATTTT. Translated: CASSDTSGRAGDTQYF.

The chain couples TRBV5-6 to TRBJ1-4, with D unresolved. Per germline, CDR1 SGHDT and CDR2 YYEEEE. The CDR3 is 13 residues long. V gave up 7 bases and J gave up 10 bases, with 17 bases separating them. DNA of the CDR3: TGTGCCAGCCTCGCGCAGGTTGATGGAAAACTGTTTTTT. Translating gives CASLAQVDGKLFF.

This clone was counted once. The V and J genes are TRBV7-7 and TRBJ1-6, with 7 bases aligning to TRBD1. This CDR3 comprises 15 residues. CDR1 and CDR2 (germline): SSHAT, FNYEAQ (reference sequence). The trim removed 5 bases at V and 7 bases at J, leaving 8 bases unmatched. The CDR3 DNA reads as TGTGCCAGCAGCCTAGGGACAGCCGGAAATTCACCCCTCCACTTT. Translating gives CASSLGTAGNSPLHF.

This clone has a single count. V is TRBV19 and J is TRBJ1-5, with D perhaps matching TRBD1 (5 bases). This CDR3 comprises 15 residues. V shed 0 bases and J shed 1 base, with 7 bases lying between them. CDR1 is LNHDA and CDR2 is SQIVND in the germline V gene (reference sequence). The CDR3 is CASSIEGASNQPQHF. The CDR3 DNA reads TGTGCCAGTAGTATAGAAGGGGCCAGCAATCAGCCCCAGCATTTT.

CDR3 loop: CASSIGTGEPGELFF. The CDR3 coding sequence is TGTGCCAGTAGTATTGGGACAGGGGAACCCGGGGAGCTGTTTTTT. The chain uses TRBV19 and TRBJ2-2, with 10 bases lining up with TRBD1. V shed 3 bases and J 6 bases; nucleotides not matched to a gene: 4. CDR3 size: 15 residues. Per germline, CDR1 LNHDA and CDR2 SQIVND (reference sequence).

The chain links TRBV10-3 to TRBJ2-2; 8 bases line up with TRBD1. V gave up 9 bases and J gave up 0 bases; unmatched junction bases: 3. This CDR3 has 14 amino acids. CDR1 is ENHRY, CDR2 SYGVKD, per germline. The CDR3: CAIRDRSNTGELFF. DNA for the CDR3: TGTGCCATTAGGGACAGGTCGAACACCGGGGAGCTGTTTTTT.

The chain combines TRBV2 with TRBJ1-2, with D uncertain. V lost 0 bases, J lost 8 bases, and 4 bases lay in between. This CDR3 is 11 amino acids long. CDR1 and CDR2 from the germline V gene are SNHLY and FYNNEI. CDR3: CASSEALGYTF. The CDR3 region has the DNA TGTGCCAGCAGTGAAGCCTTAGGCTACACCTTC.

This chain links TRBV28 with TRBJ2-5; the match to TRBD2 covers 13 bases. The CDR3 sequence is 16 residues long. V shed 6 bases and J 2 bases; nucleotides not matched to a gene: 6. Per germline, CDR1 MDHEN and CDR2 SYDVKM. The CDR3 region has the DNA TGTGCCAGCAGCCTCAGACTAGCGGGGGGTCAAGAGACCCAGTACTTC. It is translated as CASSLRLAGGQETQYF. The full variable domain, in which reference TRBV28 and TRBJ2-5 provide the parts outside the CDR3, is DVKVTQSSRYLVKRTGEKVFLECVQDMDHENMFWYRQDPGLGLRLIYFSYDVKMKEKGDIPEGYSVSREKKERFSLILESASTNQTSMYLCASSLRLAGGQETQYFGPGTRLLVL.